In its sample, the clone carrying this T cell receptor (beta chain) was seen a few times. Its antigen is undetermined. The V segment lost 5 bases and the J segment 3 bases; nucleotides outside the gene matches: 7. The CDR3 loop spans 15 amino acids. CDR1 SGHVS and CDR2 FQNEAQ come from the germline V gene. The data were taken from a study of CD8 T cells in ankylosing spondylitis. Study-wide results and limits: About eight highly homologous variants made up a TCR beta motif that seemed to typify ankylosing spondylitis blood. Earlier studies detected some motif variants in reactive arthritis synovial fluid and blood. With a CD8+ phenotype, disease-linked clones were relatively rare in peripheral blood. Reported data indicate significant enrichment of disease-linked clones within matched ankylosing spondylitis synovial fluid.

TCRdb reprocessed the 5' RACE reads via MiXCR and lists one record per CDR3 protein. The data contain hundreds of thousands of distinct CDR3 sequences, 17% of them singletons. This receptor was identified in a male donor with ankylosing spondylitis. The specimen was blood, either unsorted or a sorted T cell fraction (not recorded which). The J gene is TRBJ2-1, the V gene TRBV7-8; 7 nucleotides agree with TRBD2. The CDR3 coding sequence is TGTGCCAGCAGCCCAAGCGGGATAGGCTACAATGAGCAGTTCTTC. Protein product: CASSPSGIGYNEQFF.